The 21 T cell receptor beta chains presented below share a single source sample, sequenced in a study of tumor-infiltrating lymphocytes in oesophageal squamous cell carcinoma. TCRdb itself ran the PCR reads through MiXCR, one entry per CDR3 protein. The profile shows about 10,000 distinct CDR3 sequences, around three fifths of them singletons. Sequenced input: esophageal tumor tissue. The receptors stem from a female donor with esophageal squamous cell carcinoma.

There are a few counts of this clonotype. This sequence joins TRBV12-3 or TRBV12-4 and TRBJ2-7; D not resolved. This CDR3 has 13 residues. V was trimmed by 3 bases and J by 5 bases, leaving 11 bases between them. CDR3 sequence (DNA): TGTGCCAGCAGTTTTGTCCCGAGTGACGAGCAGTACTTC. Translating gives CASSFVPSDEQYF.

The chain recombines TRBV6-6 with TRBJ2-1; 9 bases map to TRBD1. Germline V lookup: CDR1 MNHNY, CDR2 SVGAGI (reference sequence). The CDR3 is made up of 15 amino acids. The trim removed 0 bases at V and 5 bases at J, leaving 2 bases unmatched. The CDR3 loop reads CASSYSGTGNNEQFF. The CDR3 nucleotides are TGTGCCAGCAGTTACTCGGGGACAGGGAACAATGAGCAGTTCTTC.

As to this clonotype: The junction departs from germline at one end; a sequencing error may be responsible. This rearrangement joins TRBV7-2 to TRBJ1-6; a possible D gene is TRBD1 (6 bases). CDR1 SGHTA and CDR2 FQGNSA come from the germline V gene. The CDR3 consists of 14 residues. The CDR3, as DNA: TGTGCCAGCAGCTTATCTTGGACAGCCTACGAGCAGTACTTT. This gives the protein CASSLSWTAYEQYF.

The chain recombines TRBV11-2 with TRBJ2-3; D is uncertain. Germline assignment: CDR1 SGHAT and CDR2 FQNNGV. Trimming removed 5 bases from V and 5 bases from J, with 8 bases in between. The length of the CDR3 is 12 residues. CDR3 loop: CASSAPGDTQYF. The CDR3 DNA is TGTGCCAGCAGCGCCCCGGGAGATACGCAGTATTTT. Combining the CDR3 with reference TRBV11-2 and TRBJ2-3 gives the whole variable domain EAGVAQSPRYKIIEKRQSVAFWCNPISGHATLYWYQQILGQGPKLLIQFQNNGVVDDSQLPKDRFSAERLKGVDSTLKIQPAKLEDSAVYLCASSAPGDTQYFGPGTRLTVL.

In DNA form, the CDR3 reads TGTGCCAGCAGCAGGCGGGATTACAATGAGCAGTACTTC. It encodes CASSRRDYNEQYF. V is TRBV7-9 and J is TRBJ2-5; possibly TRBD2 for D (6 bases). The CDR3 has 13 amino acids. Trimming left V 5 bases short and J 11 bases short, with 18 bases between. The germline V gene encodes CDR1 SEHNR and CDR2 FQNEAQ (reference sequence).

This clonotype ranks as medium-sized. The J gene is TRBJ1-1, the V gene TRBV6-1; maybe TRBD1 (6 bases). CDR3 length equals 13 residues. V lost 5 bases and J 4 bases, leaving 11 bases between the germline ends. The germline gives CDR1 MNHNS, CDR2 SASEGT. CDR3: CASSFGGGTEAFF. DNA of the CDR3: TGTGCCAGCAGTTTCGGAGGGGGCACTGAAGCTTTCTTT.

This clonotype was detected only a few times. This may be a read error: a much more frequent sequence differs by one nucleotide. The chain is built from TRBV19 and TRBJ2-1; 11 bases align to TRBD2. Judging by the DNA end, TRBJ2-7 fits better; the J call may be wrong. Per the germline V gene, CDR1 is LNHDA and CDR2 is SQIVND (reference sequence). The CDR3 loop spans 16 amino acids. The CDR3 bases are TGTGCCAGTAGCCAGCTAGCGGGGGGCTCCTACAATGAGCAGTACTTC. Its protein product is CASSQLAGGSYNEQYF.

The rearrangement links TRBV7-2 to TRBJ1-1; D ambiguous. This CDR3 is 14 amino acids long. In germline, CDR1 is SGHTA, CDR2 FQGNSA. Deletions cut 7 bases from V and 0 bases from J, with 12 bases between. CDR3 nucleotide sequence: TGTGCCAGCACCCTACGTATAATGAACACTGAAGCTTTCTTT. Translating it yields CASTLRIMNTEAFF. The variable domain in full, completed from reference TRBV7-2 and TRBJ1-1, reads GAGVSQSPSNKVTEKGKDVELRCDPISGHTALYWYRQSLGQGLEFLIYFQGNSAPDKSGLPSDRFSAERTGGSVSTLTIQRTQQEDSAVYLCASTLRIMNTEAFFGQGTRLTVV.

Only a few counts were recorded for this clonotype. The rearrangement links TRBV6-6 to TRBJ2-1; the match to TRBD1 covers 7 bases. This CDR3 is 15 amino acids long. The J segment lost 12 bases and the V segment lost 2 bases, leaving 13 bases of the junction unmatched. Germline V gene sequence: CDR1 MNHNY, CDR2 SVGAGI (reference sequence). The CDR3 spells CASSYGTEFTDTQFF. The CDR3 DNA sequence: TGTGCCAGCAGTTACGGGACAGAATTCACAGATACGCAGTTCTTC.

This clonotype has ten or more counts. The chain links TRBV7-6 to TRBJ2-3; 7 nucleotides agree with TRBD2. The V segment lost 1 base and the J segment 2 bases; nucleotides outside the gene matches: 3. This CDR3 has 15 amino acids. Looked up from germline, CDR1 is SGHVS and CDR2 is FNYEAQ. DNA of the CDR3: TGTGCCAGCAGCTTAGGAGCGGGGTTCACAGATACGCAGTATTTT. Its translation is CASSLGAGFTDTQYF.

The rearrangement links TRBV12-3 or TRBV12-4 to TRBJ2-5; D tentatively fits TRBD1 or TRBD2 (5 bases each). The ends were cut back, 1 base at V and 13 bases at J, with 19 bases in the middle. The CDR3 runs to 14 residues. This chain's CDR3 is CASSLVGVPYERYF. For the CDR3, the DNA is TGTGCCAGCAGTTTAGTGGGGGTCCCCTACGAGCGGTACTTC.

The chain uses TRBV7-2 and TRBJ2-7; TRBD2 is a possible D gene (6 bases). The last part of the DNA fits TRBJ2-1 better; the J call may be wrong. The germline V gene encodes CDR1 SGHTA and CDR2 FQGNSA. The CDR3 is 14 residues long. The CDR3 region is CASSLSRPAGEQFF. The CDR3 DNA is TGTGCCAGCAGCTTATCACGACCAGCGGGTGAGCAGTTCTTC.

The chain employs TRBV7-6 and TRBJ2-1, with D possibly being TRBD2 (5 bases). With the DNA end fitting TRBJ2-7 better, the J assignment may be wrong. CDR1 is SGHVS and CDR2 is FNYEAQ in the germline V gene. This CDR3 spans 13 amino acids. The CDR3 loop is CASSFNGDYEQYF. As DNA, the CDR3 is TGTGCCAGCAGCTTTAACGGGGACTACGAGCAGTACTTC.

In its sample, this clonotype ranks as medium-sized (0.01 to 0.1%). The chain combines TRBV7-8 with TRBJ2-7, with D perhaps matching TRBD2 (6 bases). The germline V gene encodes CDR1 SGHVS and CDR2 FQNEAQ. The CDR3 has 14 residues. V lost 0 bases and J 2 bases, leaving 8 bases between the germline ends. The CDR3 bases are TGTGCCAGCAGCTTAGCAGGGAGGACCTACGAGCAGTACTTC. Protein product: CASSLAGRTYEQYF.

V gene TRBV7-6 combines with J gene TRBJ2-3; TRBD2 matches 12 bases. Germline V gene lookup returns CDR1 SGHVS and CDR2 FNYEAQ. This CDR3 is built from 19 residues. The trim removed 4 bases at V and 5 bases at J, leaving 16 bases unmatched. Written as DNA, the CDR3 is TGTGCCAGCAGCTCCCGAAGACTAGCGGGAGCCCCAGGGGTAGATACGCAGTATTTT. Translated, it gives CASSSRRLAGAPGVDTQYF.

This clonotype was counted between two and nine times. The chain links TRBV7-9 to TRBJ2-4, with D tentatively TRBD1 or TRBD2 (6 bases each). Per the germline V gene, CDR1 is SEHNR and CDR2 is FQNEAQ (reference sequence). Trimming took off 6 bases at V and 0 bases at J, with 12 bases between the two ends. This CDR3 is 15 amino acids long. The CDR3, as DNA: TGTGCCAGCAGGGAAGGGGGGTTAGCCAAAAACATTCAGTACTTC. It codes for CASREGGLAKNIQYF.

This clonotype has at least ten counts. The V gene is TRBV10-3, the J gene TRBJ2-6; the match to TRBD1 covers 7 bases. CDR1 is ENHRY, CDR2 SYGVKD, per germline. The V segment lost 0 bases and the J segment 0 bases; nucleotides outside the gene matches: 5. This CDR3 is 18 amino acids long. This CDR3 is CAISESWAGGSGANVLTF. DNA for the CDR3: TGTGCCATCAGTGAGTCCTGGGCAGGGGGCTCTGGGGCCAACGTCCTGACTTTC.

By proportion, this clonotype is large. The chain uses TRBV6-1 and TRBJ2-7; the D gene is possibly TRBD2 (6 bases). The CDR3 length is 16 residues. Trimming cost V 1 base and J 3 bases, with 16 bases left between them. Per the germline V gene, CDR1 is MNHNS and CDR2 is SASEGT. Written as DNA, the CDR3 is TGTGCCAGCAGTGAAGGAGGGCGGGGACCCTACTACGAGCAGTACTTC. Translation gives CASSEGGRGPYYEQYF.

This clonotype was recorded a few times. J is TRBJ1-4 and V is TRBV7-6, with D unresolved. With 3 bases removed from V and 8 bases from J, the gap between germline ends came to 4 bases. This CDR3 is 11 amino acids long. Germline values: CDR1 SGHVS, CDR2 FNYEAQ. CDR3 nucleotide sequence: TGTGCCAGCAGCTTCTCCGAAAAACTGTTTTTT. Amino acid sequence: CASSFSEKLFF. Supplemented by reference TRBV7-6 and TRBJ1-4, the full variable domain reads GAGVSQSPRYKVTKRGQDVALRCDPISGHVSLYWYRQALGQGPEFLTYFNYEAQQDKSGLPNDRFSAERPEGSISTLTIQRTEQRDSAMYRCASSFSEKLFFGSGTQLSVL.

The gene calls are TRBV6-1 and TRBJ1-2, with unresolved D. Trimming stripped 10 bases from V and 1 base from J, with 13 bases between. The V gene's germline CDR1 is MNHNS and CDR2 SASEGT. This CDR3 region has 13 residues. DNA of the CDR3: TGTGCCACCAAGGATCTTTTTAACTATGGCTACACCTTC. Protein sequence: CATKDLFNYGYTF.

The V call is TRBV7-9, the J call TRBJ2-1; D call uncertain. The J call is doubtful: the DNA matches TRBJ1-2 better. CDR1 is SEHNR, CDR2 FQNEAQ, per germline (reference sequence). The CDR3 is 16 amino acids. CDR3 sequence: CASSTLIGSRAYGYTF. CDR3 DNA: TGTGCCAGCAGCACCTTAATCGGCTCCAGAGCCTATGGCTACACCTTC.